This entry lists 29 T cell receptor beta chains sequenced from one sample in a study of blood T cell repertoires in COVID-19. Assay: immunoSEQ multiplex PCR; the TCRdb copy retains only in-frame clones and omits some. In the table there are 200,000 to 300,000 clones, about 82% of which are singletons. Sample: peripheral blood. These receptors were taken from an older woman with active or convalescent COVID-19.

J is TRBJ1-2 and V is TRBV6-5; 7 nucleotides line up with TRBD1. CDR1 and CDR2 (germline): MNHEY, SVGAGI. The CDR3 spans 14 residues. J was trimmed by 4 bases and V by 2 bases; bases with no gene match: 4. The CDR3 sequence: CASSYATGFYGYTF. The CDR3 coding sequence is TGTGCCAGCAGTTACGCGACAGGGTTCTATGGCTACACCTTC.

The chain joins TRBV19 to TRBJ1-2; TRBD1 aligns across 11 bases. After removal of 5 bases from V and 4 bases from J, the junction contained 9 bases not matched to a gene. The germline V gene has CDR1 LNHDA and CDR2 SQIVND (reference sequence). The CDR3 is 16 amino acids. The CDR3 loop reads CASSQARTGGFYGYTF. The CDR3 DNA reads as TGTGCCAGTAGTCAAGCGAGGACAGGGGGCTTCTATGGCTACACCTTC.

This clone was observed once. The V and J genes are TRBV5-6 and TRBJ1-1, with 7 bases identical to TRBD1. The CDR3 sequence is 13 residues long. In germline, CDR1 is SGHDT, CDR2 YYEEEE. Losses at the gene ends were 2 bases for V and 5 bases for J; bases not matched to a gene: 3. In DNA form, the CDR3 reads TGTGCCAGCAGCTTCTTCAGGGGGACTGAAGCTTTCTTT. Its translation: CASSFFRGTEAFF.

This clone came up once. Written as DNA, the CDR3 is TGTGCCAGCAGCGTTTACTATGGGCGGGAATATGGCTACACCTTC. It is translated as CASSVYYGREYGYTF. The chain links TRBV9 to TRBJ1-2, with D hard to call. The germline V gene encodes CDR1 SGDLS and CDR2 YYNGEE. Trimming stripped 2 bases from V and 5 bases from J, with 16 bases between. The CDR3 extends over 15 amino acids.

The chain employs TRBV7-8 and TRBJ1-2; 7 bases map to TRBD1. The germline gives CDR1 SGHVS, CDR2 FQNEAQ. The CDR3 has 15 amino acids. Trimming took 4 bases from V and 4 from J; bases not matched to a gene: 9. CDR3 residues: CASSYDRVPGYGYTF. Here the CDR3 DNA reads TGTGCCAGCAGCTATGACAGGGTACCGGGCTATGGCTACACCTTC.

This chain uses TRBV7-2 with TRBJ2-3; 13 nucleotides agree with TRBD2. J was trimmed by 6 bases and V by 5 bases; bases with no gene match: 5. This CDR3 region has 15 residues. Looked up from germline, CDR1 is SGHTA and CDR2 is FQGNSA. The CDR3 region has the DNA TGTGCCAGCAGCGGACTAGCGGGGGTGGTCGATACGCAGTATTTT. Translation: CASSGLAGVVDTQYF.

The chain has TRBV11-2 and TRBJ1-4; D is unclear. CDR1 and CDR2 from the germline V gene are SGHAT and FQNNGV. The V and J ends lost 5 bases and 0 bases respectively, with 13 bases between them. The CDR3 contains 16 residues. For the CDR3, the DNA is TGTGCCAGCAGCCCCTTCGGACTGACAACTAATGAAAAACTGTTTTTT. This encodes CASSPFGLTTNEKLFF.

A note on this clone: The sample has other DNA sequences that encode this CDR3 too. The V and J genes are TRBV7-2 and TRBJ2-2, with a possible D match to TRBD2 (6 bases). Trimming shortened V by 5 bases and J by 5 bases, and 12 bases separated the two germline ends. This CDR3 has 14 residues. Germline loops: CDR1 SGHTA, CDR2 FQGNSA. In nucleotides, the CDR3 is TGTGCCAGCAGCCCGGGACTTCGGACCGGGGAGCTGTTTTTT. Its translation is CASSPGLRTGELFF.

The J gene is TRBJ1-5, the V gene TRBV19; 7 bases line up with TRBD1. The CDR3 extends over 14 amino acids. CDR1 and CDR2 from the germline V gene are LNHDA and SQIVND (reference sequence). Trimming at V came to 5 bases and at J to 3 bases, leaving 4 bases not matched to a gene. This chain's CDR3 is CASSFGTANQPQHF. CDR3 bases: TGTGCCAGTAGTTTCGGGACAGCCAATCAGCCCCAGCATTTT.

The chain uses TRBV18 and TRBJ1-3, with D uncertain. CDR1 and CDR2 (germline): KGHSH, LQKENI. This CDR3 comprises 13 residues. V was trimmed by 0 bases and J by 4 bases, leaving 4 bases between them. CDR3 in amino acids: CASSPPAGNTIYF. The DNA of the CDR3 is TGTGCCAGCTCACCACCGGCAGGAAACACCATATATTTT. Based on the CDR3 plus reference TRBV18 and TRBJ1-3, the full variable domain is NAGVMQNPRHLVRRRGQEARLRCSPMKGHSHVYWYRQLPEEGLKFMVYLQKENIIDESGMPKERFSAEFPKEGPSILRIQQVVRGDSAAYFCASSPPAGNTIYFGEGSWLTVV.

CDR3 nucleotides: TGTGCCAGCAGCTTAGATCGTCTACAGCCCCAGCATTTT. Its protein product is CASSLDRLQPQHF. This chain connects TRBV11-2 to TRBJ1-5; no firm D call. Trimming cost V 0 bases and J 7 bases, with 7 bases left between them. Germline values: CDR1 SGHAT, CDR2 FQNNGV. This CDR3 comprises 13 residues.

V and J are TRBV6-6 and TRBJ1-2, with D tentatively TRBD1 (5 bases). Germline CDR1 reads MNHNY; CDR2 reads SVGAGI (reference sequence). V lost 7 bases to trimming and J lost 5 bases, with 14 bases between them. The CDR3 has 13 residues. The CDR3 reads CASIRREGYGYTF. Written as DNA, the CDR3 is TGTGCCAGCATCCGCAGGGAAGGGTATGGCTACACCTTC.

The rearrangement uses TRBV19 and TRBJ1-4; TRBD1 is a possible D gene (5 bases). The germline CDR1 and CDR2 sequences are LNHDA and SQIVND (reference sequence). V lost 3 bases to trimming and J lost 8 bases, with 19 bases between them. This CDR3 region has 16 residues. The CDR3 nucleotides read TGTGCCAGTAGTATGAACAGGAACGAAATGGGGGAAAAACTGTTTTTT. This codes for CASSMNRNEMGEKLFF.

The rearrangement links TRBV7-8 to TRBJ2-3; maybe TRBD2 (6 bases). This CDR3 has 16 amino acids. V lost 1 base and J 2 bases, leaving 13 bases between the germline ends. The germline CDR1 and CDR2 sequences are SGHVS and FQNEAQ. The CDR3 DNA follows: TGTGCCAGCAGCTTAGTTACGGGGGAGGTCACAGATACGCAGTATTTT. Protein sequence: CASSLVTGEVTDTQYF.

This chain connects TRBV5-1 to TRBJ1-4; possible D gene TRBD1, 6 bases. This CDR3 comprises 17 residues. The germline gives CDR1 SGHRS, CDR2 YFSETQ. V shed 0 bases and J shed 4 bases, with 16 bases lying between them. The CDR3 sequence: CASSLASQGFRNEKLFF. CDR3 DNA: TGCGCCAGCAGCTTGGCCTCCCAGGGGTTCCGTAATGAAAAACTGTTTTTT.

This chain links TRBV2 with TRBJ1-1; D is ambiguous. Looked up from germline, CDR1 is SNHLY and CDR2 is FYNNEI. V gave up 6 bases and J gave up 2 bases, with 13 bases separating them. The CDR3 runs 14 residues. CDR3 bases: TGTGCCAGCAGCCTGGGAGATTCAAACACTGAAGCTTTCTTT. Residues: CASSLGDSNTEAFF. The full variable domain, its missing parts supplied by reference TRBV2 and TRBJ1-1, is EPEVTQTPSHQVTQMGQEVILRCVPISNHLYFYWYRQILGQKVEFLVSFYNNEISEKSEIFDDQFSVERPDGSNFTLKIRSTKLEDSAMYFCASSLGDSNTEAFFGQGTRLTVV.

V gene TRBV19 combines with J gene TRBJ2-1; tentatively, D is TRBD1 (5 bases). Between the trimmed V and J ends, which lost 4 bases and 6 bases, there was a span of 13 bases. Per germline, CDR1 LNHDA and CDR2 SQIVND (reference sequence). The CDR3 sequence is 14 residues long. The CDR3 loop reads CASSSQGSSNEQFF. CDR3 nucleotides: TGTGCCAGTAGTAGTCAGGGAAGCAGCAATGAGCAGTTCTTC.

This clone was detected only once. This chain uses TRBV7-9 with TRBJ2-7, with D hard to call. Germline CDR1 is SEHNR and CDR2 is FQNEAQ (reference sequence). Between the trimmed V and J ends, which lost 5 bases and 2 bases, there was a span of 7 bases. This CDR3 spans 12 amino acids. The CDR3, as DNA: TGTGCCAGCAGCCTCAGAACCTACGAGCAGTACTTC. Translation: CASSLRTYEQYF. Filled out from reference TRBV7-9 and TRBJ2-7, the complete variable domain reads DTGVSQNPRHKITKRGQNVTFRCDPISEHNRLYWYRQTLGQGPEFLTYFQNEAQLEKSRLLSDRFSAERPKGSFSTLEIQRTEQGDSAMYLCASSLRTYEQYFGPGTRLTVT.

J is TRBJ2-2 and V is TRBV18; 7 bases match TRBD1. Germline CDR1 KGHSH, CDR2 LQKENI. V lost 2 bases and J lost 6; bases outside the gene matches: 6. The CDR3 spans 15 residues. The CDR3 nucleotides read TGTGCCAGCTCACCAGACAGGGAAGGAGCCGGGGAGCTGTTTTTT. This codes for CASSPDREGAGELFF.

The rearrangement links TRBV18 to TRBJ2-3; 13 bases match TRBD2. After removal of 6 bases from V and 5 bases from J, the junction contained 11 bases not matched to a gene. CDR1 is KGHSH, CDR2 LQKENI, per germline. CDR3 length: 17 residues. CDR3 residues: CASSSQLAGGPGDTQYF. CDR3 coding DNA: TGTGCCAGCTCGTCTCAACTAGCGGGAGGGCCAGGAGATACGCAGTATTTT.

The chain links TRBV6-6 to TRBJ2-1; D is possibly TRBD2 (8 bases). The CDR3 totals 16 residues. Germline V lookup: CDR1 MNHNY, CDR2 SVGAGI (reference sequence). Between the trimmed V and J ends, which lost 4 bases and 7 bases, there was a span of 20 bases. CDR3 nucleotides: TGTGCCAGCAGTTCCTCCCGGGAGGGGGCGTTGAATGAGCAGTTCTTC. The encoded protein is CASSSSREGALNEQFF.

CDR3 DNA sequence: TGTGCCAGCAGCTTGGGGCAGAGCTACACCTTC. Translation gives CASSLGQSYTF. This sequence joins TRBV5-6 and TRBJ1-2, with D hard to call. Per germline, CDR1 SGHDT and CDR2 YYEEEE. Trimming removed 0 bases at V and 9 bases at J, with 6 bases between. This CDR3 is built from 11 residues.

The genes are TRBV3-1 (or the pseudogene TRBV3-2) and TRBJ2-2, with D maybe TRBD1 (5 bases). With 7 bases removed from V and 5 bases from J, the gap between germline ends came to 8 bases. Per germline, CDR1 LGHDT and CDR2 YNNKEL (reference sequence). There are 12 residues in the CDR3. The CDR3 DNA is TGTGCCAGCAACACAGGAACCGGGGAGCTGTTTTTT. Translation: CASNTGTGELFF.

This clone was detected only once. CDR3 loop: CASSHPTGGAWKGTKYYEQYV. CDR3 in DNA: TGCGCCAGCAGCCATCCGACAGGGGGCGCTTGGAAGGGGACCAAATACTACGAGCAGTACGTC. The chain joins TRBV5-1 to TRBJ2-7; the match to TRBD1 covers 10 bases. CDR3 length: 21 residues. Trimming cost V 4 bases and J 3 bases; bases outside gene matches: 25. Germline V gene data show CDR1 as SGHRS and CDR2 as YFSETQ.

The CDR3 here is CASSPREESTDTQYF. The CDR3 DNA reads TGTGCCAGCTCACCACGGGAGGAATCCACAGATACGCAGTATTTT. The gene calls are TRBV18 and TRBJ2-3, with D perhaps matching TRBD2 (6 bases). Trimming shortened V by 1 base and J by 2 bases, and 10 bases separated the two germline ends. The germline V gene has CDR1 KGHSH and CDR2 LQKENI. The CDR3 runs 15 residues.

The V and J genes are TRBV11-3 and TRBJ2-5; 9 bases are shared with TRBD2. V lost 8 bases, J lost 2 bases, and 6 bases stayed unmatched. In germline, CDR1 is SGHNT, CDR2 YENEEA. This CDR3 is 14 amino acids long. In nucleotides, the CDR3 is TGTGCCAGCGGGAGACTAGCGGTGCAAGAGACCCAGTACTTC. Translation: CASGRLAVQETQYF.

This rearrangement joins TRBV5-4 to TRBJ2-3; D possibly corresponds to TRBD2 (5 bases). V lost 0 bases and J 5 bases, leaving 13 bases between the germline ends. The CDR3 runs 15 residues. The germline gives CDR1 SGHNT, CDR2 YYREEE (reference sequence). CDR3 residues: CASSLERDVVDTQYF. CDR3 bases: TGTGCCAGCAGCTTGGAACGGGATGTAGTAGATACGCAGTATTTT.

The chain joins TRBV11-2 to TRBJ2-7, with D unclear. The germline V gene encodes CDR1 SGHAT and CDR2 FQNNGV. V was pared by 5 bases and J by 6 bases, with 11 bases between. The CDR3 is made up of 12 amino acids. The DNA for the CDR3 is TGTGCCAGCAGCGCGACTGTGGTCGAGCAGTACTTC. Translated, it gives CASSATVVEQYF. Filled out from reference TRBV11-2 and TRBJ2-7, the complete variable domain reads EAGVAQSPRYKIIEKRQSVAFWCNPISGHATLYWYQQILGQGPKLLIQFQNNGVVDDSQLPKDRFSAERLKGVDSTLKIQPAKLEDSAVYLCASSATVVEQYFGPGTRLTVT.

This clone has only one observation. DNA of the CDR3: TGTGCCTCACAGGGAGGGACTGAAGCTTTCTTT. It specifies CASQGGTEAFF. The gene calls are TRBV6-5 and TRBJ1-1, with a possible D match to TRBD1 (6 bases). Germline V gene sequence: CDR1 MNHEY, CDR2 SVGAGI. Trimming took 11 bases from V and 5 from J, leaving 12 bases between them. This CDR3 has 11 residues.